This TCR beta chain was recorded in a study of Ad26.COV2.S vaccination and SARS-CoV-2 variants. Study overall: Ad26.COV2.S shots went into the muscle once or twice, 56 days apart. General study results and limits: Placebo recipients showed lower spike-specific TCR breadth than vaccinees. Reportedly, spike-specific CD8+ and CD4+ T cell responses achieved substantial breadth once vaccination had taken place.

Clones were read by immunoSEQ multiplex PCR, and TCRdb kept only the in-frame ones, dropping some. The data show about 450,000 clones, nearly 90% seen once. Germline V CDR1 and CDR2: SGHVS, FNYEAQ. Germline trimming cut 5 bases from V and 7 bases from J; bases unmatched to any gene: 7. This CDR3 is built from 15 residues. Regarding this clone: The antigen remains unidentified.

The treatment is: some 20 received Ad26.COV2.S at low or high dose, single or two shots; roughly five received placebo; per-sample allocation not given. Sampling happened 63 days after the first vaccine or placebo injection. The clonotype was recovered from a person aged 18-65 years who received the Ad26.COV2.S COVID-19 vaccine or a placebo. Sample: peripheral blood, taken in a trial of Ad26.COV2.S vaccine versus placebo. The V call is TRBV7-6, the J call TRBJ2-1; TRBD2 agrees at 11 bases. CDR3 amino acids: CASSLLAGAKNEQFF. The CDR3 DNA sequence: TGTGCCAGCAGCCTACTAGCGGGGGCAAAAAATGAGCAGTTCTTC.